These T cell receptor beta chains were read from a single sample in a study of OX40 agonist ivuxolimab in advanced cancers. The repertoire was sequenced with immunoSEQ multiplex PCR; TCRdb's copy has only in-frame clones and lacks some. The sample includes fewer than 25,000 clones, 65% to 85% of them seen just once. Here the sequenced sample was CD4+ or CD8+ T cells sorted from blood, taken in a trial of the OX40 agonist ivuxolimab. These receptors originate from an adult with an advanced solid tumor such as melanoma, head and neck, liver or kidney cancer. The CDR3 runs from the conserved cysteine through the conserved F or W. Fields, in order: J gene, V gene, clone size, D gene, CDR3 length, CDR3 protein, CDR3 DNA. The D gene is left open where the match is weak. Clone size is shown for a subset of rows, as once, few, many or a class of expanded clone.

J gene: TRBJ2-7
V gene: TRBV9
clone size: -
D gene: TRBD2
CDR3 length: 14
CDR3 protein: CASSVGLAEYEQYF
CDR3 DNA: TGTGCCAGCAGCGTAGGGCTAGCGGAATACGAGCAGTACTTC

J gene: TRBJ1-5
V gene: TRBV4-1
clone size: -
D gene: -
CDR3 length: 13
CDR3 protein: CASSQRFEQPQHF
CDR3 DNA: TGCGCCAGCAGCCAAAGGTTTGAACAGCCCCAGCATTTT

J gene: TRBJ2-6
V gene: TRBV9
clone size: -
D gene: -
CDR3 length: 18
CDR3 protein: CASSVVAVVSSGANVLTF
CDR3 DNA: TGTGCCAGCAGCGTAGTGGCAGTCGTGAGCTCTGGGGCCAACGTCCTGACTTTC

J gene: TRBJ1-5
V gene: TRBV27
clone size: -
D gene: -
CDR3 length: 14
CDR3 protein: CASSLTAMNQPQHF
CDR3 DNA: TGTGCCAGCAGTTTAACAGCGATGAATCAGCCCCAGCATTTT

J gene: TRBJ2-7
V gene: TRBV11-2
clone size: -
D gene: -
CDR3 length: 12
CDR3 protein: CASSLEPYEQYF
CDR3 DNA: TGTGCCAGCAGCTTAGAACCGTACGAGCAGTACTTC

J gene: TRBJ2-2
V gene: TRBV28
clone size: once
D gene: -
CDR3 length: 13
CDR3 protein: CASSLIRAGELFF
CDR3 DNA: TGTGCCAGCAGCTTAATAAGGGCCGGGGAGCTGTTTTTT

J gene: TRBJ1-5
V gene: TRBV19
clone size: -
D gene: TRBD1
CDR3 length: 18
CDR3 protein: CASSIPPTGTGIYQPQHF
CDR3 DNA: TGTGCCAGTAGTATTCCTCCTACCGGGACAGGGATTTATCAGCCCCAGCATTTT

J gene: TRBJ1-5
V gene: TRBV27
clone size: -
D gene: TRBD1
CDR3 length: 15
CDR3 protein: CASSLRPGGDQPQHF
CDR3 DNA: TGTGCCAGCAGTTTACGTCCAGGGGGCGATCAGCCCCAGCATTTT

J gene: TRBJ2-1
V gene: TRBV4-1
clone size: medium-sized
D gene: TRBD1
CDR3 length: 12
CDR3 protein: CASSQEDRVRFF
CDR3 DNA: TGCGCCAGCAGCCAAGAAGACAGGGTGAGGTTCTTC

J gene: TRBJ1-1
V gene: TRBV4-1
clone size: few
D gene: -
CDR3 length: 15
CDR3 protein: CASSFRDNLNTEAFF
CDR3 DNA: TGCGCCAGCAGCTTCCGGGACAACCTGAACACTGAAGCTTTCTTT

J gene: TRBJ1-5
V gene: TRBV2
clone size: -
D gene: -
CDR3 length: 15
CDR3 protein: CASSVGDYSNQPQHF
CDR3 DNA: TGTGCCAGCAGTGTGGGGGATTATAGCAATCAGCCCCAGCATTTT

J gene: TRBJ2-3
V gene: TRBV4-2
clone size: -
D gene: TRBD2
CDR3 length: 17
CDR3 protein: CASSQDRGREGGDTQYF
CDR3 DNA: TGTGCCAGCAGCCAAGATAGGGGGCGGGAGGGCGGAGATACGCAGTATTTT

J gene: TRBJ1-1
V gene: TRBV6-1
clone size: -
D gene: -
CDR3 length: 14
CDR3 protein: CASRDRGSGTEAFF
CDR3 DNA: TGTGCCAGCAGAGATAGGGGGTCGGGCACTGAAGCTTTCTTT

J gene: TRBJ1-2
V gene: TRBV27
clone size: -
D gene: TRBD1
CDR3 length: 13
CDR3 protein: CASAGTDFYGYTF
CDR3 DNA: TGTGCCAGCGCTGGGACAGACTTCTATGGCTACACCTTC

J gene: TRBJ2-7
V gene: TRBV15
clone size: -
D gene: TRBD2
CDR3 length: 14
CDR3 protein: CATSRAGTSNEQYF
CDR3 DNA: TGTGCCACCAGCAGAGCGGGGACTAGCAACGAGCAGTACTTC

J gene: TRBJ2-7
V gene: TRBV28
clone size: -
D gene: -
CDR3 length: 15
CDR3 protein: CASTPGRGPSYEQYF
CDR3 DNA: TGTGCCAGCACCCCCGGGAGGGGGCCCTCCTACGAGCAGTACTTC

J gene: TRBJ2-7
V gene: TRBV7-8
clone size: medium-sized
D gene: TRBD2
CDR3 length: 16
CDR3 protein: CASSLEAGGLRREQYF
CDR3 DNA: TGTGCCAGCAGCTTAGAAGCGGGAGGCCTTCGTAGGGAGCAGTACTTC

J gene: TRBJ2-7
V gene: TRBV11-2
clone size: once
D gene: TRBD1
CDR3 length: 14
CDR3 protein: CASEVGTGGHEQYF
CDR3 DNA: TGTGCCAGCGAAGTCGGGACAGGGGGCCACGAGCAGTACTTC

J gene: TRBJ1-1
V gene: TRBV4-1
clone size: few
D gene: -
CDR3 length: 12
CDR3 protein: CASSQVGTEAFF
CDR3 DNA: TGCGCCAGCAGCCAAGTGGGCACTGAAGCTTTCTTT

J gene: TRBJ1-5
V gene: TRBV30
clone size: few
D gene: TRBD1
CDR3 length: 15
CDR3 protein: CAWSPTDRGNQPQHF
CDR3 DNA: TGTGCCTGGAGTCCCACGGACAGGGGGAATCAGCCCCAGCATTTT

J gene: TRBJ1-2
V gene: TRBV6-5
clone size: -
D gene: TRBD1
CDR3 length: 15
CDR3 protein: CASSYSFGTGDGYTF
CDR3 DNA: TGTGCCAGCAGTTACTCGTTCGGGACAGGGGACGGCTACACCTTC

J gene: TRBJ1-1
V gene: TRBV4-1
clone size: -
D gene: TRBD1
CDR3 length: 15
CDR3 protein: CASSQEGGLNTEAFF
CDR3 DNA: TGCGCCAGCAGCCAAGAAGGGGGCCTCAACACTGAAGCTTTCTTT

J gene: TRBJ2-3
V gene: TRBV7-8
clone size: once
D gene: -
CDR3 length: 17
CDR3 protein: CASSSFLRDLSTDTQYF
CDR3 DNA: TGTGCCAGCAGCTCCTTCCTCAGGGATCTCAGCACAGATACGCAGTATTTT

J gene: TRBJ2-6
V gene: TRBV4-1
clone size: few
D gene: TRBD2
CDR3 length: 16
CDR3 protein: CASHHGGAGGANVLTF
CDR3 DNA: TGCGCCAGCCACCACGGGGGGGCAGGTGGGGCCAACGTCCTGACTTTC

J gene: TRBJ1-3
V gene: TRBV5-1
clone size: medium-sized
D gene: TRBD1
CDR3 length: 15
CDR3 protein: CASSWDRDSGNTIYF
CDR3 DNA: TGCGCCAGCAGCTGGGACAGGGACTCTGGAAACACCATATATTTT

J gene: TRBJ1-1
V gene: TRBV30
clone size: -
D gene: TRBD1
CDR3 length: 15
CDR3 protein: CAWSLDNRGRTEAFF
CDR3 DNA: TGTGCCTGGAGCCTTGATAACAGGGGGCGGACTGAAGCTTTCTTT

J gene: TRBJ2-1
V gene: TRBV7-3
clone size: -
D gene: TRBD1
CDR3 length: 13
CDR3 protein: CASSSTGGNEQFF
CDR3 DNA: TGTGCCAGCAGCTCGACAGGGGGCAATGAGCAGTTCTTC

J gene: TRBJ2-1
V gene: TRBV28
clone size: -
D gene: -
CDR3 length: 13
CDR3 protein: CASSLTTNNEQFF
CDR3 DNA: TGTGCCAGCAGTTTGACCACCAACAATGAGCAGTTCTTC

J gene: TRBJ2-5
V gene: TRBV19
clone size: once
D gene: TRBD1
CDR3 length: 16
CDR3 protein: CASSINRGRTQETQYF
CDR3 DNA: TGTGCCAGTAGTATTAACAGGGGCCGCACCCAAGAGACCCAGTACTTC

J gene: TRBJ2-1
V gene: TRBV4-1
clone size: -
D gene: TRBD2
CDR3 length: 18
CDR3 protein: CASSQAGTSGSRYNEQFF
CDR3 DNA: TGCGCCAGCAGCCAAGCCGGGACTAGCGGAAGTCGATACAATGAGCAGTTCTTC

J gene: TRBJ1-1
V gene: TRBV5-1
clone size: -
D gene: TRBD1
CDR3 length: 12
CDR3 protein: CASSLTGIEAFF
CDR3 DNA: TGCGCCAGCAGCCTGACAGGGATTGAAGCTTTCTTT